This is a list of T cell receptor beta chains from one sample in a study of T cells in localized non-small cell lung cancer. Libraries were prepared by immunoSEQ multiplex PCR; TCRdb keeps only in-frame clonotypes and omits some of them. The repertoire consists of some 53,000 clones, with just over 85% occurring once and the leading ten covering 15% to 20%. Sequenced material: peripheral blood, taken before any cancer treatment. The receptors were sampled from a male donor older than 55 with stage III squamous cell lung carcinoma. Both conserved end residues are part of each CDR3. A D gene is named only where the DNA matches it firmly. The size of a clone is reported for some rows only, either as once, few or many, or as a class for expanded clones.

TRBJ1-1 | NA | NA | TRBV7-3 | CASSRGGTEAFF | TGTGCCAGCAGCCGGGGAGGCACTGAAGCTTTCTTT
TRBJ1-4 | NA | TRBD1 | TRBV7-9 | CASSYGQGWDVTNEKLFF | TGTGCCAGCAGCTACGGACAGGGATGGGATGTGACTAATGAAAAACTGTTTTTT
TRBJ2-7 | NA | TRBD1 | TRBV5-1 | CASTPLGQGYHEQYF | TGCGCCAGCACCCCCCTGGGACAGGGGTACCACGAGCAGTACTTC
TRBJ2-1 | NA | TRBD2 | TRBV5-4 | CASSWGTSGGTNEQFF | TGTGCCAGCAGCTGGGGGACTAGCGGGGGAACCAATGAGCAGTTCTTC
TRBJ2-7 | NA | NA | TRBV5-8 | CASSLAGAWGYEQYF | TGTGCCAGCAGCTTGGCTGGGGCGTGGGGGTACGAGCAGTACTTC
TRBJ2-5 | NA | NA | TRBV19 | CASSPWGREETQYF | TGTGCCAGTAGTCCCTGGGGCAGGGAAGAGACCCAGTACTTC
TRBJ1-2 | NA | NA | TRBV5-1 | CASSAGDYGYTF | TGCGCCAGCAGCGCGGGGGACTATGGCTACACCTTC
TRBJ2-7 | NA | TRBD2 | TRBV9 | CASTPDGTSGRNYEQYF | TGTGCCAGCACCCCAGACGGGACTAGCGGGAGGAATTACGAGCAGTACTTC
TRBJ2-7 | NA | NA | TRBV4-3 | CASSQEAGTLSYEQYF | TGCGCCAGCAGCCAAGAGGCGGGGACCCTCTCCTACGAGCAGTACTTC
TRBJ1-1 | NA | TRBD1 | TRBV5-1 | CASSLGIGRGHWNTEAFF | TGCGCCAGCAGCTTGGGAATTGGCAGGGGGCACTGGAACACTGAAGCTTTCTTT
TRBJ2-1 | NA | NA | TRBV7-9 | CAGGAFNEQFF | TGTGCCGGCGGGGCCTTCAATGAGCAGTTCTTC
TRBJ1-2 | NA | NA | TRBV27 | CASSSQGQGNYGYTF | TGTGCCAGCAGCTCCCAGGGCCAGGGCAACTATGGCTACACCTTC
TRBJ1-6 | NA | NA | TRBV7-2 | CASSFLGLPTWNSPLHF | TGTGCCAGCAGCTTCCTCGGCCTCCCAACTTGGAATTCACCCCTCCACTTT
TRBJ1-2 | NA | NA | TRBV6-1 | CASRSGTAYGYTF | TGTGCCAGCAGGTCCGGGACGGCGTATGGCTACACCTTC
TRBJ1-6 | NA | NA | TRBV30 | CAWSTQSSPLHF | TGTGCCTGGAGTACGCAAAGTTCACCCCTCCACTTT
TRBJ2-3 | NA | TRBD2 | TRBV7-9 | CASSPSLGRGGRDTQYF | TGTGCCAGCAGCCCCTCGTTGGGGCGGGGGGGCAGGGATACGCAGTATTTT
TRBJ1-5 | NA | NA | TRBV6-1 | CASSDPGVSRQPQHF | TGTGCCAGCAGTGACCCCGGGGTTTCGCGTCAGCCCCAGCATTTT
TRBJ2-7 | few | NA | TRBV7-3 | CASSISRGNEQYF | TGTGCCAGCAGTATCTCCCGGGGGAACGAGCAGTACTTC
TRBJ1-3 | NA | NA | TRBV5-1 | CASSQQGPGNTIYF | TGCGCCAGCAGCCAGCAGGGGCCCGGAAACACCATATATTTT
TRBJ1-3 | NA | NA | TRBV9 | CASSVYGSGGNTIYF | TGTGCCAGCAGCGTGTATGGGTCGGGGGGAAACACCATATATTTT
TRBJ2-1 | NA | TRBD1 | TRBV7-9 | CASSPPGTGTYNEQFF | TGTGCCAGCAGTCCACCCGGGACAGGGACCTACAATGAGCAGTTCTTC
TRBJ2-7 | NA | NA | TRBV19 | CASSSRIGVYEQYF | TGTGCCAGTAGTAGTAGGATAGGGGTCTACGAGCAGTACTTC
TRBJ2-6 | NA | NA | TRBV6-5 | CASSWGLSGANVLTF | TGTGCCAGCAGTTGGGGACTCTCTGGGGCCAACGTCCTGACTTTC
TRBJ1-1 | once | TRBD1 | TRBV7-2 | CASSPIQGAWNTEAFF | TGTGCCAGCAGCCCGATACAGGGGGCCTGGAACACTGAAGCTTTCTTT
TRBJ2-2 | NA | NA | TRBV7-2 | CASSLMGRNTGELFF | TGTGCCAGCAGCTTAATGGGGAGAAACACCGGGGAGCTGTTTTTT
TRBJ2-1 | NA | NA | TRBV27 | CASWFGDTYNEQFF | TGTGCCAGCTGGTTTGGGGACACCTACAATGAGCAGTTCTTC
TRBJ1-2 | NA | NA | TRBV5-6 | CASSLDASWAGYTF | TGTGCCAGCAGCTTGGATGCCTCATGGGCTGGCTACACCTTC
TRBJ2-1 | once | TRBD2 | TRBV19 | CASSETVRPSGGEQFF | TGTGCCAGTAGCGAGACGGTCCGGCCTAGCGGTGGTGAGCAGTTCTTC
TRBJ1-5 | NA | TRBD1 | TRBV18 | CASSPGTVSNQPQHF | TGTGCCAGCTCACCAGGGACAGTTAGCAATCAGCCCCAGCATTTT
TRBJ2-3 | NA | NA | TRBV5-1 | CASSLAAVTDTQYF | TGCGCCAGCAGCTTGGCCGCGGTTACAGATACGCAGTATTTT
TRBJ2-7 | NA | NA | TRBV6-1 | CASSEWTDEQYF | TGTGCCAGCAGTGAATGGACGGACGAGCAGTACTTC
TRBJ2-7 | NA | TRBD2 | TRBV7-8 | CASSSGSARGGREQYF | TGTGCCAGCAGCTCGGGCTCGGCGCGGGGGGGCCGCGAGCAGTACTTC
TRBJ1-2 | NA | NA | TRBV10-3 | CAISESYRYTF | TGTGCCATCAGTGAGTCGTACCGCTACACCTTC
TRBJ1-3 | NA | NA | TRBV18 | CASSLQKSSGNTIYF | TGTGCCAGCTCACTACAGAAGAGCTCTGGAAACACCATATATTTT
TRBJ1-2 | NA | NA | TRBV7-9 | CASSLRGQDNSGYTF | TGTGCCAGCAGCTTACGAGGCCAGGATAACTCTGGCTACACCTTC
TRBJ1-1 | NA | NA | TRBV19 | CASSMYWGYTEAFF | TGTGCCAGTAGTATGTACTGGGGTTACACTGAAGCTTTCTTT
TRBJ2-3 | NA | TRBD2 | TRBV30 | CAWTRRGGTDTQYF | TGTGCCTGGACCCGCCGGGGGGGCACAGATACGCAGTATTTT
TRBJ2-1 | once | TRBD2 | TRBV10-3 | CATLSGGSYNEQFF | TGTGCCACCTTGAGCGGGGGGTCATACAATGAGCAGTTCTTC
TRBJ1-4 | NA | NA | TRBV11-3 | CASSLDRDSKLFF | TGTGCCAGCAGCTTGGATCGGGACTCAAAACTGTTTTTT
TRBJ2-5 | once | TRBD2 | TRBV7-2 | CASSFPSGVETQYF | TGTGCCAGCAGCTTCCCAAGCGGGGTTGAGACCCAGTACTTC
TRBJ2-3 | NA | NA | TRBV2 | CASSVGTSTDTQYF | TGTGCCAGCAGTGTCGGGACAAGCACAGATACGCAGTATTTT
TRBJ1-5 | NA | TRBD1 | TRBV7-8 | CASSVGQGGQRGVNQPQHF | TGTGCCAGCAGCGTGGGACAGGGTGGACAAAGAGGGGTCAATCAGCCCCAGCATTTT
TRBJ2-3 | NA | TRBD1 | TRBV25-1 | CASRRTGATDTQYF | TGTGCCAGCAGAAGGACAGGGGCCACAGATACGCAGTATTTT
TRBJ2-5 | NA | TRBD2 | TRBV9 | CASSQVGLAGVSETQYF | TGTGCCAGCAGCCAGGTCGGGTTGGCGGGAGTTTCAGAGACCCAGTACTTC
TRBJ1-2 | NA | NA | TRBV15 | CATSRDASEGYGYTF | TGTGCCACCAGCAGAGATGCCAGCGAAGGCTATGGCTACACCTTC
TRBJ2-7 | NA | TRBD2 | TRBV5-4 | CASSGGLADISSYEQYF | TGTGCCAGCAGCGGCGGACTAGCGGATATCAGCTCCTACGAGCAGTACTTC
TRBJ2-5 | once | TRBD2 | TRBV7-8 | CASSLVGLAGETQYF | TGTGCCAGCAGCTTAGTAGGACTAGCTGGAGAGACCCAGTACTTC
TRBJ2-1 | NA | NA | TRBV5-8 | CASSFLGASYNEQFF | TGTGCCAGCAGCTTCTTGGGCGCCTCCTACAATGAGCAGTTCTTC
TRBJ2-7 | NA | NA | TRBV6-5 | CASSYSNEQYF | TGTGCCAGCAGTTACTCTAACGAGCAGTACTTC
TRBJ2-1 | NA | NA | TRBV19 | CASNKGTPGHEQFF | TGTGCCAGTAATAAGGGTACCCCAGGGCATGAGCAGTTCTTC
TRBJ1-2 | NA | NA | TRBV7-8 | CASSRRDSTYGYTF | TGTGCCAGCAGTCGCAGGGACTCAACCTATGGCTACACCTTC
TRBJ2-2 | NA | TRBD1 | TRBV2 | CASSGTGVGAFTGELFF | TGTGCCAGCAGCGGGACAGGGGTGGGGGCGTTCACCGGGGAGCTGTTTTTT
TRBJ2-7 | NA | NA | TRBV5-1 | CASSLATALLNEQYF | TGCGCCAGCAGCTTAGCAACAGCCCTACTAAACGAGCAGTACTTC
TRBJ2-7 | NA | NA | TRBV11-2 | CASSFGSSYEQYF | TGTGCCAGCAGCTTCGGCTCTTCCTACGAGCAGTACTTC
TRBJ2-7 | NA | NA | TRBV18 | CASSQTRQATYEQYF | TGTGCCAGCTCACAAACCCGTCAGGCTACCTACGAGCAGTACTTC
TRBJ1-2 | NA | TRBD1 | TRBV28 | CASSLWDRGRGYTF | TGTGCCAGCAGTTTATGGGACAGGGGGCGGGGCTACACCTTC
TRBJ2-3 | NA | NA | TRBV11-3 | CASSLDGDTQYF | TGTGCCAGCAGCTTAGATGGAGATACGCAGTATTTT
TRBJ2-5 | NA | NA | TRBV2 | CASSEGLVASETQYF | TGTGCCAGCAGTGAAGGGCTAGTTGCAAGTGAGACCCAGTACTTC